This T cell receptor beta chain was sequenced in a study of shared clonotypes between healthy human individuals. Study outcomes and limitations: It was expected that sequencing depth would affect clonotype sharing among donors.

Execution of the assay was at deep level. Tens of thousands of T cell genomes (about 270 ng DNA) went into each PBMC replicate. Repertoires were generated with immunoSEQ multiplex PCR, while TCRdb's copy carries only in-frame clones and drops some. In the table there are roughly 500,000 clones, approximately 82% of which are singletons. With V trimmed by 8 bases and J by 5 bases, 5 bases remained unmatched. The CDR3 is 13 residues long. Germline lookup yields CDR1 LNHDA and CDR2 SQIVND (reference sequence). This clone has ten or more counts. Its cognate antigen is unknown. This rearrangement joins TRBV19 to TRBJ2-3, with 9 bases identical to TRBD1. Sequencing input: PBMCs. The source of this sequence is a woman aged 40 to 49 in good health. Some clones in this sample may be carry-over from other donors' samples. CDR3 in DNA: TGTGCCAGTCGGGACAGGGAGCGAGATACGCAGTATTTT. As protein: CASRDRERDTQYF.